The subject of this entry is one T cell receptor beta chain. The germline V gene has CDR1 PRHDT and CDR2 FYEKMQ (reference sequence). Trimming removed 6 bases at V and 5 bases at J, with 23 bases between. This CDR3 spans 16 amino acids. The data belong to a study of blood T cell repertoires in COVID-19. Study overall: The United States, Italy and Spain supplied acute and convalescent COVID-19 samples.

Study processing details: Reference gene primer amplification yielded estimated nucleated cell counts. Assay used: immunoSEQ multiplex PCR; TCRdb lists only in-frame clones, some missing. V, J and clone size reflect that table, while D and trimming were determined from the DNA. The top ten hold around 3% of the sample, which has hundreds of thousands of clones, roughly 84% seen once. Recruits, aged roughly 18 to 100 years, lived in 20 to 30 US areas. Cohort 3 donors counted as recovered after two negative PCRs, clearance, or resolved symptoms. The source is a woman younger than 45 who had recovered from COVID-19. The sequenced material came from PBMCs or T cells enriched from blood (not recorded which). The chain uses TRBV13 and TRBJ2-7, with a tentative D call TRBD1 (6 bases). The CDR3 DNA is TGTGCCAGCAGGCCTAGGGGTGGGGGCGTGCGGAACGAGCAGTACTTC. This translates into CASRPRGGGVRNEQYF.